This record concerns one TCR beta chain sequence. The antigen is undetermined. Trimming at V came to 6 bases and at J to 6 bases, leaving 10 bases not matched to a gene. Germline lookup yields CDR1 MNHEY and CDR2 SMNVEV (reference sequence). This CDR3 comprises 15 residues. PCR used 60 Vbeta primers and 13 Jbeta primers. Libraries were prepared by immunoSEQ multiplex PCR; TCRdb keeps only in-frame clonotypes and omits some of them. This sample has under 150,000 clones, with roughly 76% found just once. The sample originates from a study of cytomegalovirus exposure and HLA in healthy donors. Overall study results and limits: TCR beta sequences reportedly predicted the HLA-A and HLA-B alleles of most subjects accurately. When analyzed later, the rates of TCR association showed variation by HLA locus, with DRB1 the most and HLA-C the fewest. For TCR beta chains, V- and J-gene trimming was later linked to a missense DCLRE1C variant.

The specimen sequenced was PBMCs. V usage is TRBV27 and J usage is TRBJ1-5, with TRBD1 matching over 8 bases. This clonotype was sampled from a human donor in good health. CDR3 nucleotide sequence: TGTGCCAGCAGGGATCTCGGGACAGGCGGTCAGCCCCAGCATTTT. Amino acid sequence: CASRDLGTGGQPQHF.